The entry below describes one T cell receptor beta chain. Its antigen is not identified. This CDR3 comprises 16 residues. Germline loops: CDR1 LGHNA, CDR2 YNFKEQ. V lost 5 bases and J 0 bases, leaving 16 bases between the germline ends. This PCR relied on a set of 60 Vbeta primers and 13 Jbeta primers. Sequenced by immunoSEQ multiplex PCR; TCRdb stores in-frame clones only, minus some. This repertoire shows around 130,000 clones, around four fifths found once; its top ten account for 0.95% to 1.5%. The data were taken from a study of cytomegalovirus exposure and HLA in healthy donors. Overall study findings and caveats: Rarity held for most TCR sequences, but there were some public TCRs that occurred in many donors.

Input material: PBMCs. J is TRBJ1-1 and V is TRBV4-2; D might be TRBD1 (5 bases). This clonotype was sampled from a boy between 10 and 17 years old in good health and CMV-seronegative. The CDR3 sequence is CASSTGGRGMNTEAFF. The CDR3, as DNA: TGTGCCAGCAGCACGGGAGGGAGGGGTATGAACACTGAAGCTTTCTTT.